Listed below are T cell receptor beta chains from one sample, sequenced in a study of blood T cell repertoires in COVID-19. Assay: immunoSEQ multiplex PCR; the TCRdb copy retains only in-frame clones and omits some. The sample lists some 150,000 clones, about nine tenths occurring once. Sequenced input: peripheral blood. These receptors all stem from a man aged 50 or older who had recovered from COVID-19. CDR3s include the opening cysteine and the closing phenylalanine or tryptophan. A D gene is named only where the DNA matches it firmly. Part of the rows lack a size; the others show once, few, many or a class for expanded clones.

j_gene: TRBJ1-2; v_gene: TRBV7-9; d_gene: TRBD1; abundance: -; CDR3aa: CATGTGSNYGYTF; CDR3nt: TGTGCCACCGGGACAGGGTCTAACTATGGCTACACCTTC
j_gene: TRBJ2-5; v_gene: TRBV4-3; d_gene: -; abundance: -; CDR3aa: CASSQGPTGETQYF; CDR3nt: TGCGCCAGCAGCCAAGGCCCCACCGGGGAGACCCAGTACTTC
j_gene: TRBJ1-2; v_gene: TRBV7-8; d_gene: TRBD1; abundance: -; CDR3aa: CASSRGQGDGYTF; CDR3nt: TGTGCCAGCAGTCGTGGACAGGGTGATGGCTACACCTTC
j_gene: TRBJ2-5; v_gene: TRBV14; d_gene: -; abundance: -; CDR3aa: CASSPSWGPETQYF; CDR3nt: TGTGCCAGCAGCCCGAGTTGGGGGCCGGAGACCCAGTACTTC
j_gene: TRBJ1-1; v_gene: TRBV6-2/TRBV6-3; d_gene: TRBD1; abundance: few; CDR3aa: CASSPRDRRRGNTEAFF; CDR3nt: TGTGCCAGCAGTCCACGGGACAGACGGCGAGGTAACACTGAAGCTTTCTTT
j_gene: TRBJ1-6; v_gene: TRBV14; d_gene: -; abundance: -; CDR3aa: CASSQEARVNSPLHF; CDR3nt: TGTGCCAGCAGCCAAGAGGCGAGGGTAAATTCACCCCTCCACTTT
j_gene: TRBJ2-3; v_gene: TRBV5-6; d_gene: TRBD1; abundance: -; CDR3aa: CASSSLTGNADTQYF; CDR3nt: TGTGCCAGCAGCTCCCTGACAGGGAATGCAGATACGCAGTATTTT
j_gene: TRBJ2-1; v_gene: TRBV10-2; d_gene: -; abundance: -; CDR3aa: CASSLAGSYNEQFF; CDR3nt: TGCGCCAGCAGTCTTGCAGGATCCTACAATGAGCAGTTCTTC
j_gene: TRBJ1-5; v_gene: TRBV30; d_gene: TRBD1; abundance: -; CDR3aa: CAWSGAGGSTAGNQPQHF; CDR3nt: TGTGCCTGGAGTGGGGCAGGGGGCTCTACCGCGGGCAATCAGCCCCAGCATTTT
j_gene: TRBJ1-6; v_gene: TRBV18; d_gene: -; abundance: few; CDR3aa: CASSPDPRNSPLHF; CDR3nt: TGTGCCAGCTCACCTGACCCGAGGAATTCACCCCTCCACTTT
j_gene: TRBJ2-3; v_gene: TRBV6-1; d_gene: TRBD1; abundance: -; CDR3aa: CASSGTGTGGGTDTQYF; CDR3nt: TGTGCCAGCAGTGGAACGGGGACAGGGGGAGGCACAGATACGCAGTATTTT